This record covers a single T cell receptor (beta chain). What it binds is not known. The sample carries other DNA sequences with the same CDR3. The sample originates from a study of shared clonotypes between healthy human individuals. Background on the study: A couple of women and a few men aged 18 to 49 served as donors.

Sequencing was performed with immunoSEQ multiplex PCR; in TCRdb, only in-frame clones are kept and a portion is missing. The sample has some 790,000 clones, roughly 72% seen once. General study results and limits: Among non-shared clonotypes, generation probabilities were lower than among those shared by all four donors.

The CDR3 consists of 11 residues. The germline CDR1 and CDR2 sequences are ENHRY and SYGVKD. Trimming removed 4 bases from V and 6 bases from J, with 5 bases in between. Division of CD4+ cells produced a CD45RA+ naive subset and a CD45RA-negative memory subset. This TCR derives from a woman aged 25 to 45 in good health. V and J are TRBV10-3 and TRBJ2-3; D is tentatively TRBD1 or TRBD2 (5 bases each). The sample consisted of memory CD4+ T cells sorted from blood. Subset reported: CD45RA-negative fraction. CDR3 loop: CAISGGDTQYF. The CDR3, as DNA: TGTGCCATCAGTGGGGGGGATACGCAGTATTTT.